This TCR beta chain was sequenced in a study of T cell responses to AZD1222 COVID-19 vaccine. Study findings and constraints: Repertoires were sampled only after the peak T cell response. Dominant at 160-218 and 743-854, vaccine-associated CD4 TCRs also spanned spike. Donors skewed white British and female; clonal diversity was possibly underestimated. Compared with day 0, the breadth and depth of the Spike-specific TCR repertoire rose significantly after two doses of AZD1222.

Comments on this clone: Its target is not known.

Germline V gives CDR1 GTSNPN, CDR2 SVGIG (reference sequence). CDR3 length: 15 residues. After removal of 3 bases from V and 5 bases from J, the junction contained 8 bases not matched to a gene. Method: immunoSEQ multiplex PCR; TCRdb's copy keeps in-frame clones and lacks some. Of about 150,000 clones listed, more than 85% are singletons. This chain joins TRBV30 and TRBJ1-5; TRBD1 matches 9 bases. The source of this sequence is an adult in good health. The source material was peripheral blood, sampled on day 0 of AZD1222 vaccination. CDR3 sequence: CAWRLGGTGHQPQHF. The CDR3 nucleotides read TGTGCCTGGAGACTAGGGGGGACAGGGCATCAGCCCCAGCATTTT. Full variable domain (outside the CDR3, taken from reference TRBV30 and TRBJ1-5): SQTIHQWPATLVQPVGSPLSLECTVEGTSNPNLYWYRQAAGRGLQLLFYSVGIGQISSEVPQNLSASRPQDRQFILSSKKLLLSDSGFYLCAWRLGGTGHQPQHFGDGTRLSIL.